This paragraph reports one TCR beta chain. Its antigen is not known. Before the COVID-19 pandemic, during about 2011-2018, CD4+ T cells were taken from unexposed donors. Isolation of CD4+ T cells took place after about 9 days in culture. These data come from a study of CD4 T cells in relation to SARS-CoV-2 and coronaviruses. For the study at large: After nine to eleven days of antigen culture, PBMC TCR beta CDR3s were sequenced.

TCRdb keeps only in-frame clones here, not all; method: immunoSEQ multiplex PCR. The sample consists of 23,000 or so clones, about 75% of them appearing once. Regarding the study as a whole: Crossreactive clones expanded significantly less to SARS-CoV-2 than monoreactive clones.

The clonotype originates from a human donor in good health. Sequencing was done on a sample of CD4+ T cells from PBMCs, cultured in vitro.

Here the CDR3 DNA reads TGTGCCAGCAGCAATAGGACGGCTGAAGCTTTCTTT. Translation gives CASSNRTAEAFF. The chain employs TRBV7-8 and TRBJ1-1; D remains ambiguous. With 5 bases removed from V and 6 bases from J, the gap between germline ends came to 10 bases. Germline V lookup: CDR1 SGHVS, CDR2 FQNEAQ. The CDR3 runs to 12 residues.